This TCR beta chain was retrieved from a study of blood T cell repertoires in COVID-19. Looking at the study overall: Sources were T cells, B-cell-depleted T cells, or PBMCs; the material itself was cDNA or gDNA.

Per the original methods: Amplification of reference gene primers was used by the study to estimate nucleated cell counts. Profiling relied on immunoSEQ multiplex PCR, and the TCRdb table lists in-frame clones only, not all of them. V, J and clone size are taken as reported in that table, and D and trimming were inferred from the DNA itself. This table holds 300,000 or so clones, over 80% found once. Germline CDR1 and CDR2: LNHDA and SQIVND (reference sequence). V dropped 8 bases and J dropped 9 bases, with 17 bases sitting between them. The CDR3 has 13 residues. The sequence was collected from a woman in her thirties or forties with acute or convalescent COVID-19. The sequenced sample was peripheral blood. The chain has TRBV19 and TRBJ2-1; D is perhaps TRBD1 (5 bases). The CDR3 region is CASLPHQGREQFF. CDR3 coding DNA: TGTGCCAGTTTACCCCACCAGGGTCGTGAGCAGTTCTTC.